This T cell receptor (beta chain) was retrieved from a study of T cell repertoires in cytomegalovirus infection. Study-wide context: Public TCR beta signatures marked donors with CMV infection and the matching HLA. Study-level points and caveats: In two of eight donors, the top clonotype was HLA-C-restricted CMV-specific.

CDR1 is SEHNR, CDR2 FQNEAQ, per germline (reference sequence). Trimming removed 5 bases from V and 2 bases from J, with 12 bases in between. The CDR3 extends over 14 amino acids. TCRdb re-derived calls from the reads in MiXCR, one entry per CDR3 protein. This repertoire shows about a million distinct CDR3 sequences, around 32% found once; its top ten account for roughly an eighth. This clonotype was observed a few times. No antigen is known for it. V usage is TRBV7-9 and J usage is TRBJ1-2; possible D gene TRBD1, 5 bases. The receptor was derived from a human donor in good health (CMV status not recorded). Some clones in this sample may be carry-over from other donors' samples. Source: cultured CD8+ T cells from PBMCs, taken from culture after CMV antigen stimulation. The CDR3 spells CASSVKTANYGYTF. CDR3 bases: TGTGCCAGCAGCGTAAAGACAGCGAACTATGGCTACACCTTC.